This TCR beta chain was captured in a study of cytomegalovirus exposure and HLA in healthy donors. Findings of the study overall: The study put 150 or so TCR beta chains on its list as cytomegalovirus-associated.

Germline V gives CDR1 SEHNR, CDR2 FQNEAQ (reference sequence). The junction had 15 bases not matched to a gene; V was cut back by 3 bases and J by 7 bases. The CDR3 loop spans 18 amino acids. About this clone itself: Its antigen is unidentified.

The table came from immunoSEQ multiplex PCR; TCRdb's copy has only in-frame clones and leaves some out. The data show roughly 150,000 clones, 84% seen once. The receptor comes from a man younger than 45 in good health and CMV-seropositive. V usage is TRBV7-9 and J usage is TRBJ2-7, with 13 bases lining up with TRBD2. Sequencing used PBMCs. The CDR3: CASSLAGLAGVGLEEQYF. DNA for the CDR3: TGTGCCAGCAGCTTGGCAGGACTAGCGGGAGTCGGCTTAGAAGAGCAGTACTTC.